The table lists the clone carrying this T cell receptor (beta chain) with many counts. The antigen remains unidentified. TCRdb recomputed calls from the 5' RACE reads with MiXCR, one row per CDR3 protein. The data hold over 150,000 distinct CDR3 sequences, with about 13% observed a single time. Germline-derived CDR1 and CDR2 are MGHDK and SYGVNS. The CDR3 runs 16 residues. The ends were cut back, 8 bases at V and 5 bases at J, with 22 bases in the middle. This specimen comes from a study of CD8 T cells in ankylosing spondylitis. The study, taken as a whole, reports: Matched ankylosing spondylitis synovial fluid reportedly showed significant enrichment of disease-linked clones. What seemed typical of ankylosing spondylitis blood was a TCR beta motif built from 8 or 9 highly homologous variants.

This clonotype originated in a male donor with ankylosing spondylitis or in good health (not recorded which). The rearrangement joins TRBV25-1 to TRBJ2-1; D possibly uses TRBD1 or TRBD2 (6 bases each). Sequences were obtained from blood, either unsorted or a sorted T cell fraction (not recorded which). CDR3 residues: CASSLRLGGEDNEQFF. Here the CDR3 DNA reads TGTGCCAGCTCCCTTCGTCTGGGGGGCGAAGACAATGAGCAGTTCTTC.